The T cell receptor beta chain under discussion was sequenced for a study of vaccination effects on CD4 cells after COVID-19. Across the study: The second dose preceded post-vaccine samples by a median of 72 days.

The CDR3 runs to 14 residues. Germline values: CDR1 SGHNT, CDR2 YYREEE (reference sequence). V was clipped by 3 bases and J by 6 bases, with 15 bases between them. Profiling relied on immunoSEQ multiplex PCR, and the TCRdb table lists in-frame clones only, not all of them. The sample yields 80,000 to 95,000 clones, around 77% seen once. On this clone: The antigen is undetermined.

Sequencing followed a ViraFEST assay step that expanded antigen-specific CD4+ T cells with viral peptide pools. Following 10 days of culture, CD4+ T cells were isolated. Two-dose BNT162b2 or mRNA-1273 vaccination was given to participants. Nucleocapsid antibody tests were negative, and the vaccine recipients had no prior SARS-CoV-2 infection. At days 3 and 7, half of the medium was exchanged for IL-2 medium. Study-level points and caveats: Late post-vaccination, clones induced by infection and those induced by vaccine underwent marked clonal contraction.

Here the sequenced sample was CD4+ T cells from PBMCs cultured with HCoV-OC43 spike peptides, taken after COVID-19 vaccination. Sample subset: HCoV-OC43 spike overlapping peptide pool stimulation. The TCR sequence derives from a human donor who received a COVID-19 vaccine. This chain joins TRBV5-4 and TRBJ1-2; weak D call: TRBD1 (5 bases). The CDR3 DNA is TGTGCCAGCAGCTCCCAGGTCCCGGGGGATGGCTACACCTTC. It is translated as CASSSQVPGDGYTF.